These T cell receptor beta chains were read from a single sample in a study of cytomegalovirus exposure and HLA in healthy donors. Some clones are missing from TCRdb's copy, which holds only in-frame ones; the method was immunoSEQ multiplex PCR. The sample holds 250,000 to 350,000 clones, approximately 87% seen once. The specimen was PBMCs. The receptor source for this set is a woman younger than 30 in good health and CMV-seronegative. CDR3s include the opening cysteine and the closing phenylalanine or tryptophan.

V,J,CDR3
TRBV5-1,TRBJ2-1,CASSRAPHRVKDEQFF
TRBV28,TRBJ1-3,CASSPFFGSGNTIYF
TRBV7-9,TRBJ1-4,CASSSRGDRDEKLFF
TRBV15,TRBJ2-7,CATSRESEISYEQYF
TRBV18,TRBJ2-1,CASSPPSGGPYNEQFF
TRBV6-5,TRBJ1-2,CASSKGGGYTF
TRBV5-4,TRBJ1-2,CASSLETRSFNYGYTF
TRBV2,TRBJ1-5,CASGDSYNQPQHF
TRBV5-4,TRBJ1-2,CASSLRDSGYGYTF
TRBV14,TRBJ2-7,CASSQGQRETNEQYF
TRBV5-1,TRBJ1-6,CASSLLPGTGGTESPLHF
TRBV5-1,TRBJ2-7,CASSLRGYEQYF
TRBV28,TRBJ2-5,CASSLAWTSGSPKTQYF
TRBV2,TRBJ2-7,CASHWSSARYEQYF
TRBV7-8,TRBJ1-1,CASSQSFSPQGRMNTEAFF
TRBV25-1,TRBJ1-1,CASSESTGGRTEAFF
TRBV18,TRBJ1-3,CASSPGDRGLGNTIYF
TRBV7-9,TRBJ1-5,CASSPGQADQPQHF
TRBV18,TRBJ2-7,CASSQRQGGYEQYF
TRBV7-2,TRBJ2-7,CASRGDGRAGEQYF
TRBV7-8,TRBJ1-5,CASSPALTGSQPQHF
TRBV13,TRBJ2-1,CASSLSSSYNEQFF